This T cell receptor (beta chain) was profiled in a study of glioma-infiltrating T cells. Using RNA template, CDR3s of TCR alpha and beta were amplified with iRepertoire arm-PCR. In TCRdb, the multiplex PCR reads were re-called with MiXCR into one record per CDR3 protein. The sample contains about 210,000 distinct CDR3 sequences, roughly a third of which appear only once. The CDR3 totals 14 residues. The V end lost 8 bases, the J end lost 4 bases, and 15 bases lay between the germline ends. Whole-study results and caveats: Tissue and blood shared very few CDR3 sequences. Above-expected tissue-blood divergence occurred in all gliomas, most in low-grade ones.

Comment on this clonotype: Antigen unknown.

This clonotype was obtained from a human donor with low-grade glioma or glioblastoma, undergoing nonglioma brain surgery, or in good health (not recorded which). Material for sequencing was glioma tissue, nonneoplastic brain tissue, or PBMCs (not recorded which). The chain links TRBV12-3 or TRBV12-4 to TRBJ1-3, with D maybe TRBD1 (5 bases). The CDR3 DNA follows: TGTGCCAGCCGAGGAGTGGGGCTCGGAAACACCATATATTTT. Translation gives CASRGVGLGNTIYF.